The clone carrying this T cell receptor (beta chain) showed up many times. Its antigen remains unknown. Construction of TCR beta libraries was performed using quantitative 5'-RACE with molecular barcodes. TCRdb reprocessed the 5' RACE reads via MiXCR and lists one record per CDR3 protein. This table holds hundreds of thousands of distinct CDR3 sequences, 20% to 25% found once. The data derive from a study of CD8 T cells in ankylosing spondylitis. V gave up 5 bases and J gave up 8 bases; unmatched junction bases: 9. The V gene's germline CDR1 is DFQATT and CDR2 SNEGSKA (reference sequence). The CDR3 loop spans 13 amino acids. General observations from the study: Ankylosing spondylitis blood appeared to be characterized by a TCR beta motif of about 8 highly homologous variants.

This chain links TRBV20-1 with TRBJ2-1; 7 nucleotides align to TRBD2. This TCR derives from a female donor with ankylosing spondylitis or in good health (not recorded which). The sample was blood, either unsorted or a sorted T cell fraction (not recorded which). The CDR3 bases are TGCAGTGCTGGGGGGAGGGCCTTAGATGAGCAGTTCTTC. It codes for CSAGGRALDEQFF.